The 5 T cell receptor beta chains reported below all come from one sample, sequenced in a study of T cells in Graves' hyperthyroidism and ophthalmopathy. TCR beta CDR3 regions were amplified from RNA transcripts. When the TCR CDR3 underwent first-round RT-PCR, the HTBI primer set was used. TCRdb redid the calling of the multiplex PCR reads with MiXCR, one entry per CDR3 protein. This table holds around 440,000 distinct CDR3 sequences, 15% to 19% found once. The sequenced material came from blood. The receptor source for this set is a woman aged 18-29 years with Graves' hyperthyroidism.

DNA for the CDR3: TGCAGTGCTACTGGGTTCAGCATCAATGAAAAACTGTTTTTT. Translation: CSATGFSINEKLFF. The chain couples TRBV20-1 to TRBJ1-4; D unresolved. V gave up 4 bases and J gave up 5 bases, with 14 bases separating them. Germline V gene data show CDR1 as DFQATT and CDR2 as SNEGSKA (reference sequence). This CDR3 contains 14 residues.

This clonotype showed up many times. The chain combines TRBV11-1 with TRBJ2-1, with D tentatively TRBD2 (6 bases). V gave up 5 bases and J gave up 0 bases, with 14 bases separating them. The CDR3 is made up of 16 amino acids. Germline V gene data show CDR1 as SGHAT and CDR2 as FQDESV (reference sequence). Here the CDR3 DNA reads TGTGCCAGCAGCGAAAAGAAGCGGGTCTCCTACAATGAGCAGTTCTTC. Amino acid sequence: CASSEKKRVSYNEQFF.

The chain combines TRBV6-1 with TRBJ2-4, with D unclear. Germline assignment: CDR1 MNHNS and CDR2 SASEGT. The CDR3 is 11 amino acids. V lost 1 base and J lost 10, with 5 bases in between. The CDR3 here is CASSEVYIQYF. The CDR3 bases are TGTGCCAGCAGTGAAGTGTATATTCAGTACTTC.

The chain joins TRBV29-1 to TRBJ1-2; D uncertain. V lost 4 bases and J 2 bases, leaving 14 bases between the germline ends. CDR1 and CDR2 (germline): SQVTM, ANQGSEA. The CDR3 is made up of 14 amino acids. CDR3 loop: CSVVGQRGNYGYTF. The CDR3 nucleotides are TGCAGCGTTGTTGGGCAGCGCGGGAACTATGGCTACACCTTC.

This clonotype has only a few counts. The chain has TRBV29-1 and TRBJ1-1; D is unresolved. Germline V gene sequence: CDR1 SQVTM, CDR2 ANQGSEA. Trimming took 4 bases from V and 3 from J, leaving 12 bases between them. The CDR3 contains 13 residues. CDR3 nucleotides: TGCAGCGTTGCGGGTGGGGTGGACACTGAAGCTTTCTTT. Protein: CSVAGGVDTEAFF.